This paragraph reports one T cell receptor beta chain. This clonotype turned up a few times. What antigen it recognizes has not been identified. The record has no base qualities; no much larger clone is one base away. Trimming takes 3 bases from V and 1 base from J, and the germline ends sit 9 bases apart. Its CDR3 holds 14 amino acids, cysteine through phenylalanine. CDR3 DNA only is kept here, 42 bases in frame from base 1. This sample was taken from a study of T-cell reconstitution after alpha-beta-depleted transplantation in children listed by TCRdb under 2016. Regarding the complete study: Using TCR repertoire profiling, the study followed T-cell immune reconstitution in a quantitative way in children after TCRalphabeta/CD19-depleted allogeneic hematopoietic cell transplantation.

The treatment or condition tag for this specimen amounts to: allogeneic hematopoietic cell transplantation with graft depleted of TCRalphabeta T cells and CD19 B cells. The transplant recipients were children given TCRalphabeta/CD19-depleted allogeneic hematopoietic cell grafts. Results and caveats for the whole study, not just this receptor: Over the following months the frequencies of hyperexpanded clones went down, and after one year T-cell counts and TCRbeta diversity were mostly credited to newly produced T cells. The apparently early recovery of alphabetaT-cell counts about two months after transplant reportedly depended on only several hundred rapidly expanded clones that came from non-depleted graft cells. In some patients, high TCRbeta diversity at day 60 was attributed to recipient T cells and intrathymic progenitors that had survived conditioning.

The method behind the library was PCR. The run used an Illumina HiSeq 2500. Molecular barcoding was employed in the preparation of TCR libraries, with unique molecular identifiers being used to normalize TCRbeta repertoire quantification. TCRdb reworked the public reads: Q25 trimming with fastp, MiXCR clone assembly, productive beta chains retained. CDR3 protein sequences are deduplicated, and each keeps its most common genes and DNA. The sample profile shows under 850,000 distinct CDR3 sequences; around 13% of them were found once. The top ten constitute 0.79% of the sample. The V and J genes are TRBV12-3 or TRBV12-4 and TRBJ2-5; no D gene call is confident. The material was PBMCs, obtained before TCRalphabeta/CD19-depleted stem cell transplant. The sequence was collected from a girl aged 2-10 years with congenital amegakaryocytic thrombocytopenia, due to receive a stem cell transplant. The encoded CDR3 is CASSFQSAQETQYF. Here is the DNA: TGTGCCAGCAGTTTCCAGTCAGCCCAAGAGACCCAGTACTTC.